In its sample, the clone carrying this T cell receptor beta chain was seen a few times. The record originates from a study of T cell repertoires in cytomegalovirus infection. TCRdb analysed the reads with MiXCR anew, one entry per CDR3 protein. The sample lists about 490,000 distinct CDR3 sequences, approximately 11% occurring once. V was clipped by 4 bases and J by 8 bases, with 6 bases between them. CDR3 length: 12 amino acids. The gene calls are TRBV23-1 and TRBJ1-6, with D unresolved. TRBV23-1 has ORF status, its function being uncertain. This receptor was taken from a human donor in good health (CMV status not recorded). Some clones in this sample may be carry-over from other donors' samples. Material: PBMCs. The CDR3 DNA follows: TGCGCCAGCAGTCGCCCTTATTCACCCCTCCACTTT. Protein: CASSRPYSPLHF.